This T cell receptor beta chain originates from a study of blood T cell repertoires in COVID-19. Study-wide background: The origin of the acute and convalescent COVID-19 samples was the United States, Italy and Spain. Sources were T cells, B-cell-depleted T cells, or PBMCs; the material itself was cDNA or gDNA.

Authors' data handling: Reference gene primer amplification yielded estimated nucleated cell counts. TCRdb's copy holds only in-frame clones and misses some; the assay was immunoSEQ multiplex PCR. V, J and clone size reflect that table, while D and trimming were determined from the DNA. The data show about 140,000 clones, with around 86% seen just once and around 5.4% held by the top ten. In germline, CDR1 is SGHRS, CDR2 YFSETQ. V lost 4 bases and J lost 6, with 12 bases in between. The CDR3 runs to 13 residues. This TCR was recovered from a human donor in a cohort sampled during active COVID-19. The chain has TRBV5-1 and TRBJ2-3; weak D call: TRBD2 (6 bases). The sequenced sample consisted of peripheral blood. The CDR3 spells CASSHTLADTQYF. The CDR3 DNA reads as TGCGCCAGCAGCCATACGCTAGCGGATACGCAGTATTTT.